The 15 T cell receptor beta chains in this list originate from one sample, sequenced in a study of T cell repertoires in cytomegalovirus infection. From the reads, TCRdb called clonotypes with MiXCR, one entry per CDR3 protein. The sample lists roughly 920,000 distinct CDR3 sequences, roughly 30% occurring once. For these receptors, no antigen is known. Sequencing was performed on cultured CD8+ T cells from PBMCs, taken from culture after CMV antigen stimulation. These receptor sequences come from a human donor in good health (CMV status not recorded). Some clones in this sample may be carry-over from other donors' samples.

This clonotype has more than one count but fewer than ten. The chain is built from TRBV28 and TRBJ2-4, with TRBD2 matching over 8 bases. Germline lookup yields CDR1 MDHEN and CDR2 SYDVKM. V trimming: 6 bases; J trimming: 7 bases; junction bases outside the gene matches: 11. The CDR3 extends over 15 amino acids. CDR3 bases: TGTGCCAGCAGGGGGGGGCGGGGGGCCGGTAACATTCAGTACTTC. Translation gives CASRGGRGAGNIQYF.

This clonotype was picked up many times. The chain has TRBV7-2 and TRBJ2-5; 7 positions agree with TRBD2. Losses at the gene ends were 1 base for V and 0 bases for J; bases not matched to a gene: 8. Germline V lookup: CDR1 SGHTA, CDR2 FQGNSA. The CDR3 has 17 residues. The CDR3 is CASSLVGLADYQETQYF. For the CDR3, the DNA is TGTGCCAGCAGCTTAGTTGGGCTAGCGGACTACCAAGAGACCCAGTACTTC. Based on the CDR3 plus reference TRBV7-2 and TRBJ2-5, the full variable domain is GAGVSQSPSNKVTEKGKDVELRCDPISGHTALYWYRQSLGQGLEFLIYFQGNSAPDKSGLPSDRFSAERTGGSVSTLTIQRTQQEDSAVYLCASSLVGLADYQETQYFGPGTRLLVL.

This clonotype has just a few counts. The rearrangement joins TRBV11-2 to TRBJ1-2, with a weak D call TRBD1 (6 bases). The V end was cut by 5 bases, the J end by 8 bases, with 30 bases between. CDR1 SGHAT and CDR2 FQNNGV come from the germline V gene. This CDR3 has 18 residues. The CDR3 DNA reads as TGTGCCAGCAGCCCCCCACCCCAGGGGAGGGGGAGCTTGGTAGGCTACACCTTC. Translation gives CASSPPPQGRGSLVGYTF.

This clonotype was seen a handful of times. The gene calls are TRBV15 and TRBJ1-4; unclear D gene. Deletions cut 3 bases from V and 6 bases from J, with 11 bases between. Germline assignment: CDR1 LNHNV and CDR2 YYDKDF (reference sequence). The CDR3 extends over 14 amino acids. DNA for the CDR3: TGTGCCACCAGCAGCAACGAGGGATATGAAAAACTGTTTTTT. It encodes CATSSNEGYEKLFF.

The chain recombines TRBV12-3 or TRBV12-4 with TRBJ2-7; D not certain. The V and J ends lost 7 bases and 6 bases respectively, with 10 bases between them. CDR3 length: 11 residues. The CDR3 protein is CASILISEQYF. The CDR3 DNA sequence: TGTGCCAGCATTCTTATCTCCGAGCAGTACTTC.

This rearrangement joins TRBV6-2 or TRBV6-3 to TRBJ1-2; 8 bases fit TRBD1. The germline V gene has CDR1 MNHEY and CDR2 SVGEGT. V gave up 6 bases and J gave up 4 bases; unmatched junction bases: 7. The length of the CDR3 is 14 residues. CDR3 sequence reads: CASRPIGTGYGYTF. In DNA form, the CDR3 reads TGTGCCAGCAGACCAATCGGGACAGGCTATGGCTACACCTTC.

The gene calls are TRBV28 and TRBJ2-3; perhaps TRBD1 as D (6 bases). V was cut by 5 bases and J by 8 bases, with 11 bases left in between. This CDR3 has 12 residues. The germline V gene has CDR1 MDHEN and CDR2 SYDVKM. In DNA form, the CDR3 reads TGTGCCAGCAGTCCCAGGGGACCTACGCAGTATTTT. Protein sequence: CASSPRGPTQYF.

The V and J genes are TRBV5-6 and TRBJ2-1, with 8 bases lining up with TRBD1. The germline V gene encodes CDR1 SGHDT and CDR2 YYEEEE. There are 14 residues in the CDR3. Trimming cost V 0 bases and J 8 bases; bases outside gene matches: 4. Here the CDR3 reads CASSLVQGADEQFF. The CDR3 region has the DNA TGTGCCAGCAGCTTGGTGCAGGGGGCTGATGAGCAGTTCTTC.

The chain joins TRBV10-3 to TRBJ1-6; the D gene is possibly TRBD1 (5 bases). CDR1 and CDR2 (germline): ENHRY, SYGVKD. The V gene lost 0 bases and the J gene lost 7 bases, with 10 bases spanning the gap. This CDR3 is built from 15 residues. This CDR3 reads CAISESGQENSPLHF. The CDR3 region has the DNA TGTGCCATCAGTGAGTCGGGGCAGGAAAATTCACCCCTCCACTTT.

This clonotype was found many times. CDR3 amino acids: CASSLRPLYSNQPQHF. In DNA, the CDR3 is TGTGCCAGCAGCTTGCGGCCCCTTTATAGCAATCAGCCCCAGCATTTT. This sequence joins TRBV7-8 and TRBJ1-5; D gene ambiguous. Trimming shortened V by 3 bases and J by 0 bases, and 12 bases separated the two germline ends. The V gene's germline CDR1 is SGHVS and CDR2 FQNEAQ. The CDR3 runs 16 residues.

The chain recombines TRBV6-2 or TRBV6-3 with TRBJ2-5; D remains unclear. V dropped 10 bases and J dropped 0 bases, with 15 bases sitting between them. CDR3 length: 14 amino acids. The germline CDR1 and CDR2 sequences are MNHEY and SVGEGT. CDR3 amino acids: CATDTDSYQETQYF. As DNA, the CDR3 is TGTGCCACCGACACCGACTCTTACCAAGAGACCCAGTACTTC.

V is TRBV19 and J is TRBJ1-1; no clear D. Germline V gene sequence: CDR1 LNHDA, CDR2 SQIVND (reference sequence). The CDR3 totals 18 residues. V was shortened by 0 bases and J by 0 bases, with 17 bases between the two germline ends. DNA for the CDR3: TGTGCCAGTAGTATAGACCTACCGAGGACGGCCCTGAACACTGAAGCTTTCTTT. Its protein product is CASSIDLPRTALNTEAFF.

There are a few counts of this clonotype. V is TRBV4-3 and J is TRBJ2-6; unclear D gene. V lost 0 bases and J 0 bases, leaving 9 bases between the germline ends. This CDR3 is built from 17 residues. Looked up from germline, CDR1 is LGHNA and CDR2 is YSLEER. DNA for the CDR3: TGCGCCAGCAGCCAAGAAGACGGAGACTCTGGGGCCAACGTCCTGACTTTC. It codes for CASSQEDGDSGANVLTF.

In its sample, this clonotype was seen a few times. The rearrangement joins TRBV27 to TRBJ1-2; D is possibly TRBD1 (5 bases). V was shortened by 5 bases and J by 8 bases, with 18 bases between the two germline ends. Germline CDR1 and CDR2: MNHEY and SMNVEV (reference sequence). This CDR3 has 14 residues. The CDR3 is CASSPGHSLMGYTF. The CDR3 DNA is TGTGCCAGCAGTCCCGGACACTCCCTTATGGGCTACACCTTC.

A remark on this clonotype: Just one base apart from a much larger clone, this may be a read error. The chain couples TRBV7-2 to TRBJ2-7; D remains ambiguous. V was pared by 7 bases and J by 2 bases, with 9 bases between. The CDR3 covers 12 residues. Germline-derived CDR1 and CDR2 are SGHTA and FQGNSA. CDR3 nucleotide sequence: TGTGCCAGCAACTTGTCTCCCTACGAGCAGTACGTC. It is translated as CASNLSPYEQYV.